The 9 T cell receptor beta chains below all came from one sample that was sequenced in a study of identical twins. TCRdb reprocessed the 5' RACE reads with MiXCR, giving one entry per CDR3 protein. This sample has nearly 250,000 distinct CDR3 sequences, with about 7% found just once. The sample also formed part of further work on yellow fever vaccine responses in identical twins.

Sample: memory (CD45RO+) T cells sorted from blood. The receptors originated from a woman aged 18-29 years in good health.

This clonotype was recorded many times. V usage is TRBV24-1 and J usage is TRBJ2-1, with 7 bases matching TRBD2. CDR3 length equals 14 residues. Trimming cost V 5 bases and J 7 bases; bases outside gene matches: 7. Germline V gene sequence: CDR1 KGHDR, CDR2 SFDVKD. The CDR3 here is CATSVLGRDNEQFF. In nucleotides, the CDR3 is TGTGCCACCAGTGTCTTGGGGAGGGATAATGAGCAGTTCTTC.

This clonotype was observed at least ten times. The V call is TRBV6-4, the J call TRBJ2-2; D possibly corresponds to TRBD1 (5 bases). This CDR3 has 13 amino acids. The germline gives CDR1 MRHNA, CDR2 SNTAGT. V was trimmed by 4 bases and J by 3 bases, leaving 6 bases between them. The CDR3 region is CASSVGDTGELFF. As DNA, the CDR3 is TGTGCCAGCAGTGTAGGGGACACCGGGGAGCTGTTTTTT.

This clonotype was counted at least ten times. This rearrangement joins TRBV28 to TRBJ2-1; tentatively, D is TRBD2 (5 bases). The CDR3 loop spans 14 amino acids. Germline V lookup: CDR1 MDHEN, CDR2 SYDVKM. V was cut by 7 bases and J by 6 bases, with 16 bases left in between. CDR3 in amino acids: CASTFPRGTNEQFF. As DNA, the CDR3 is TGTGCCAGCACCTTCCCCCGGGGTACCAATGAGCAGTTCTTC.

This clonotype was observed once. The rearrangement links TRBV18 to TRBJ2-1; TRBD2 might be the D (5 bases). From germline, CDR1 is KGHSH and CDR2 LQKENI. The germline V and J ends were trimmed by 0 bases and 9 bases, with 6 bases remaining between them. There are 12 residues in the CDR3. The CDR3 reads CASSPPRGEQFF. CDR3 nucleotide sequence: TGTGCCAGCTCACCACCCCGGGGTGAGCAGTTCTTC.

This clonotype was recorded at least ten times. The rearrangement links TRBV5-5 to TRBJ2-6; no definite D call. V lost 3 bases, J lost 0 bases, and 7 bases lay in between. Germline lookup yields CDR1 SGHKS and CDR2 YYEKEE (reference sequence). The CDR3 consists of 15 residues. The CDR3 DNA follows: TGTGCCAGCAGCTCAATCAGCTCTGGGGCCAACGTCCTGACTTTC. As protein: CASSSISSGANVLTF.

This clonotype has a handful of counts. The chain joins TRBV4-1 to TRBJ1-5, with D perhaps matching TRBD1 (6 bases). V was shortened by 0 bases and J by 2 bases, with 11 bases between the two germline ends. CDR1 and CDR2 (germline): MGHRA, YSYEKL. This CDR3 has 16 amino acids. The CDR3 region is CASSQETGRGNQPQHF. The CDR3 DNA is TGCGCCAGCAGCCAAGAGACAGGTCGGGGCAATCAGCCCCAGCATTTT.

This clonotype was counted a few times. This chain's CDR3 is CASSQATLNTEAFF. The CDR3 DNA reads as TGTGCCAGCAGCCAAGCCACCCTGAACACTGAAGCTTTCTTT. The chain links TRBV3-1 to TRBJ1-1; D unresolved. Germline V gives CDR1 LGHDT, CDR2 YNNKEL (reference sequence). The CDR3 contains 14 residues. The V end was cut by 1 base, the J end by 0 bases, with 6 bases between.

A few counts support this clonotype. The chain recombines TRBV3-1 with TRBJ2-6, with D unresolved. The CDR3 sequence is 16 residues long. Deletions cut 1 base from V and 1 base from J, with 8 bases between. Germline V CDR1 and CDR2: LGHDT, YNNKEL (reference sequence). The chain's CDR3 is CASSQARTSGANVLTF. The CDR3 DNA follows: TGTGCCAGCAGCCAAGCGCGGACGTCTGGGGCCAACGTCCTGACTTTC.

Only a few counts were recorded for this clonotype. The rearrangement uses TRBV28 and TRBJ2-1, with 8 bases aligning to TRBD1. Germline lookup yields CDR1 MDHEN and CDR2 SYDVKM. This CDR3 is 14 amino acids long. The V and J ends lost 4 bases and 5 bases, in that order; junction bases with no gene match: 4. CDR3 sequence reads: CASSSGTGNNEQFF. The CDR3 nucleotides read TGTGCCAGCAGTTCCGGGACAGGAAACAATGAGCAGTTCTTC.